This is a list of T cell receptor beta chains from one sample in a study of cytomegalovirus exposure and HLA in healthy donors. Sequencing used immunoSEQ multiplex PCR; TCRdb keeps in-frame clones, though not all of them. The sample has roughly 120,000 clones, over 65% seen once. The specimen sequenced was PBMCs. The receptors were sampled from a woman in her 30s in good health and CMV-seronegative. CDR3s leave out the opening cysteine and the closing phenylalanine or tryptophan. D genes are given only for firm matches.

v_gene,d_gene,j_gene,CDR3aa
TRBV7-6,TRBD1,TRBJ1-1,ASSGGPGQGEAF
TRBV18,TRBD1,TRBJ2-5,ASSPRDSSKETQY
TRBV30,.,TRBJ1-2,AWSVQRLHGYT
TRBV6-5,TRBD1,TRBJ2-3,ASSYSTGGKDTQY
TRBV6-6,.,TRBJ2-7,ASSYHYEQY
TRBV5-6,.,TRBJ1-3,ASSFVQVGNTIY
TRBV18,TRBD1,TRBJ1-4,ASSPLEGQGASKLF
TRBV6-5,.,TRBJ2-2,ASTYTGNTGELF
TRBV25-1,.,TRBJ2-5,ASSEWIRANGETQY
TRBV6-5,TRBD1,TRBJ1-2,ASSRDSLNYGYT
TRBV29-1,TRBD1,TRBJ2-2,SVQTWDSNTGELF
TRBV25-1,.,TRBJ1-2,ASSDPTLGGPAGYT
TRBV10-1,.,TRBJ2-1,ASSSSQGVLDEQF
TRBV29-1,.,TRBJ1-1,SVVELEYTEAF
TRBV27,TRBD1,TRBJ1-2,ASSFGQGAMYGYT
TRBV7-9,.,TRBJ1-1,ASSPERGGTEAF
TRBV5-4,.,TRBJ2-5,ASSQSHRQPRGETQY
TRBV27,.,TRBJ2-7,ASRPLSSYEQY
TRBV2,TRBD1,TRBJ2-5,ATQGDLGQEEGETQY
TRBV6-1,.,TRBJ1-1,ASPPPDSEAF
TRBV30,TRBD2,TRBJ2-1,AWSAGLAGYNEQF
TRBV15,TRBD2,TRBJ2-3,ATSRDLLAGKTDTQY
TRBV5-1,TRBD2,TRBJ2-7,ASSLLGTTYEQY
TRBV2,.,TRBJ1-5,ASSRDTYQPQH
TRBV27,.,TRBJ2-1,ASRGYNEQF
TRBV18,TRBD1,TRBJ1-1,ASSPPGQGEAF
TRBV27,.,TRBJ2-7,ASSVGGATYEQY
TRBV7-2,TRBD1,TRBJ2-2,ASSPQGMGTGELF
TRBV19,.,TRBJ2-1,ASSISAGSYNEQF
TRBV5-1,TRBD2,TRBJ2-3,ASSLLAGGGNTQY
TRBV7-2,.,TRBJ1-2,ASSLYPGGGYGYT
TRBV30,.,TRBJ1-1,AWTQGNTEAF
TRBV4-2,.,TRBJ2-1,ASSQGGLFVSYNEQF
TRBV5-1,TRBD1,TRBJ1-4,ASSLEGRQGAGKLF
TRBV27,.,TRBJ2-2,ASSWTLGGELF
TRBV4-1,TRBD1,TRBJ2-2,ASSQGTGGEHRGAV
TRBV9,TRBD1,TRBJ2-2,ASRGDRPTGELF
TRBV7-2,.,TRBJ2-5,ASRQTPVKETQY
TRBV9,.,TRBJ1-4,ASSAIPGTNEKLF
TRBV6-1,.,TRBJ1-5,ASSEVIGQPQH
TRBV19,TRBD1,TRBJ2-7,ATGDSYEQY
TRBV18,TRBD2,TRBJ2-7,ASSRGGESSYEQY
TRBV25-1,.,TRBJ1-5,ASSATGYQPQH
TRBV5-8,.,TRBJ2-3,ASSLVRPRTDTQY
TRBV4-1,.,TRBJ2-7,ASSQGEYSYEQY
TRBV19,.,TRBJ1-2,ASSRGNYGYT
TRBV29-1,.,TRBJ2-1,SAIRGSNEQF
TRBV15,.,TRBJ1-2,ATSREGAGVGYT
TRBV28,TRBD2,TRBJ2-1,ASSMGLAGSAYNEQF